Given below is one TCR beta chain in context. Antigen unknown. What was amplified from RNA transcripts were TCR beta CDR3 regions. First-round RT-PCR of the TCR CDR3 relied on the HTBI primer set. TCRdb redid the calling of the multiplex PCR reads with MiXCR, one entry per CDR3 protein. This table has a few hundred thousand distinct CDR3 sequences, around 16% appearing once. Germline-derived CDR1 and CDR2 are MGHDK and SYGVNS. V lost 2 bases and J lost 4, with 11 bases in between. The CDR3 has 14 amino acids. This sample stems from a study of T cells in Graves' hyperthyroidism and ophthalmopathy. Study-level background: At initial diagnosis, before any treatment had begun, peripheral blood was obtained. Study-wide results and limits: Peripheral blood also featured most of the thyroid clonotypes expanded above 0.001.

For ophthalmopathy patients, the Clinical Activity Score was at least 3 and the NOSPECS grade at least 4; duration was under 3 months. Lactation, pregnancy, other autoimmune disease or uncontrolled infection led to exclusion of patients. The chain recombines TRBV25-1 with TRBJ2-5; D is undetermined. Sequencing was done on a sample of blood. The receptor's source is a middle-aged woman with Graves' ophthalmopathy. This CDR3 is CASSELRTGETQYF. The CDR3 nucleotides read TGTGCCAGCAGTGAACTTAGGACCGGAGAGACCCAGTACTTC.